This T cell receptor (beta chain) stems from a study of T cell clonotyping in hematopoietic cell transplantation. On this clone: Its antigen is not identified.

Study results and caveats: At the given depth, recipient repertoires were over 95% de novo clonotypes.

Germline V lookup: CDR1 MGHRA, CDR2 YSYEKL. The CDR3 extends over 13 amino acids. Trimming cost V 0 bases and J 6 bases, with 8 bases left between them. Some clones are missing from TCRdb's copy, which holds only in-frame ones; the method was immunoSEQ multiplex PCR. The table lists several thousand clones, approximately 20% of them singletons, with 15% to 20% in the top ten. The receptor comes from a male patient aged 50 to 59 who had an allogeneic stem cell transplant from a related donor, so the T cells may come from the graft donor. Some clones in this sample may be carry-over from other donors' samples. The sequencing here drew on peripheral blood mononuclear cells, taken 30 days after allogeneic stem cell transplant. The chain carries TRBV4-1 and TRBJ1-2; perhaps TRBD1 as D (5 bases). The CDR3 DNA reads TGCGCCAGCAGCCAAGAGTGGGGGGATGGCTACACCTTC. It yields the protein CASSQEWGDGYTF.